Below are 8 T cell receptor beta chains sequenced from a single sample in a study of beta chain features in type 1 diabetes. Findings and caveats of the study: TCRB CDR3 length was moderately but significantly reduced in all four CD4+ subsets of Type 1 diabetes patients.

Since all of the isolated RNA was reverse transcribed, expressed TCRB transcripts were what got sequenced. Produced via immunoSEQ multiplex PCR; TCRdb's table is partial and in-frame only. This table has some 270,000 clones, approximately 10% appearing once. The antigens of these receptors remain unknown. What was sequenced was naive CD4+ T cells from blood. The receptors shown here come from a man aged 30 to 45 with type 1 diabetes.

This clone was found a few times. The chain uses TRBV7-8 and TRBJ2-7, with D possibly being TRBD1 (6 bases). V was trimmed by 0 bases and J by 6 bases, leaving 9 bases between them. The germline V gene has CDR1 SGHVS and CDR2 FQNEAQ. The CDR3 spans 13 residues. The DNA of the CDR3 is TGTGCCAGCAGCTTAGCGATCAGGGGCGAGCAGTACTTC. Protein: CASSLAIRGEQYF.

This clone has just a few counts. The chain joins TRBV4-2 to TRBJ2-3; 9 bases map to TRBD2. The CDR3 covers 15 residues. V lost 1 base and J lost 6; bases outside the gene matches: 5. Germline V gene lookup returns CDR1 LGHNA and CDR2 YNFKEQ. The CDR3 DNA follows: TGTGCCAGCAGCCAAGGTGGAGCGGGGGGTGATACGCAGTATTTT. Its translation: CASSQGGAGGDTQYF.

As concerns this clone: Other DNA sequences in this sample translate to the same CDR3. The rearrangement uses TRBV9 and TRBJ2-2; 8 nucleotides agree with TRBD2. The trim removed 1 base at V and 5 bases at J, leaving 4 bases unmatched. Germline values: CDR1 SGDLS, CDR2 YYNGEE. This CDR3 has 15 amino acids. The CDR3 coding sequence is TGTGCCAGCAGCGTATCCTCTAGCGGGACCGGGGAGCTGTTTTTT. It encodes CASSVSSSGTGELFF.

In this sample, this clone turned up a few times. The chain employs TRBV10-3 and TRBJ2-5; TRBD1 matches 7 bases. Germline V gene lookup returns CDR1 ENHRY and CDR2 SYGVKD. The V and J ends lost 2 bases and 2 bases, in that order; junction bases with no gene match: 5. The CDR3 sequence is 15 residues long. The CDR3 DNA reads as TGTGCCATCAGTGAGAGTTGGGACAGACAAGAGACCCAGTACTTC. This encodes CAISESWDRQETQYF.

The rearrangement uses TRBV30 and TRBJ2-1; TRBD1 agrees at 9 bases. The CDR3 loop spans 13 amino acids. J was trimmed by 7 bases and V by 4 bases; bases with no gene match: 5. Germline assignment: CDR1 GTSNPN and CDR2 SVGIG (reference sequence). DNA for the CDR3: TGTGCCTGGAACAGGGGACAGGGAAATGAGCAGTTCTTC. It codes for CAWNRGQGNEQFF. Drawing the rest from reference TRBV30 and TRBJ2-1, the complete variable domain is SQTIHQWPATLVQPVGSPLSLECTVEGTSNPNLYWYRQAAGRGLQLLFYSVGIGQISSEVPQNLSASRPQDRQFILSSKKLLLSDSGFYLCAWNRGQGNEQFFGPGTRLTVL.

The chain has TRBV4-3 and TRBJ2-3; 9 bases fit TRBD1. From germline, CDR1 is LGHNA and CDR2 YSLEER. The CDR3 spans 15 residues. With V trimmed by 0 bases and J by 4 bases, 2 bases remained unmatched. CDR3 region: CASSQEDRGADTQYF. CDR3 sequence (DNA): TGCGCCAGCAGCCAAGAGGACAGGGGAGCAGATACGCAGTATTTT.

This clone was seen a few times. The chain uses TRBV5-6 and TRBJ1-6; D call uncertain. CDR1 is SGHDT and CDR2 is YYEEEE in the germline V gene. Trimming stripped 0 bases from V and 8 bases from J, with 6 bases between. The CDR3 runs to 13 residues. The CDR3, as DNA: TGTGCCAGCAGCTTGGATCAGTATTCACCCCTCCACTTT. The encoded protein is CASSLDQYSPLHF.

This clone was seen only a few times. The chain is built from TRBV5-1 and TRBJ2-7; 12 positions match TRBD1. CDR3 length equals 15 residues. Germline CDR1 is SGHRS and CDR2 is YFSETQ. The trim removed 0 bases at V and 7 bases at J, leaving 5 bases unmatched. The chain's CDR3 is CASSLGGTGGREQYF. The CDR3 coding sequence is TGCGCCAGCAGCTTGGGAGGGACAGGGGGCCGGGAGCAGTACTTC.